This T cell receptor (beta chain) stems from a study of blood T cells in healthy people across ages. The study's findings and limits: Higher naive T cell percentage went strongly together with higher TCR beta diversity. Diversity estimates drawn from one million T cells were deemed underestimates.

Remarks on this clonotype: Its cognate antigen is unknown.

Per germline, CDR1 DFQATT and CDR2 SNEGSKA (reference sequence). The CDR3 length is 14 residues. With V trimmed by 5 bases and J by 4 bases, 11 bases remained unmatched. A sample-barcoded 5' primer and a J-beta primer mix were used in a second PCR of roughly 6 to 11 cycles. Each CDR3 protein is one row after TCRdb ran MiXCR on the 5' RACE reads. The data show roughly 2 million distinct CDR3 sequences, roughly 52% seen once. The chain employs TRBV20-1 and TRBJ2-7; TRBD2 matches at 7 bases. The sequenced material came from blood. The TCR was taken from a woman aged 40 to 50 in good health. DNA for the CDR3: TGCAGTGCTCCGAGCGGGGCGGTAGGATACGAGCAGTACTTC. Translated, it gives CSAPSGAVGYEQYF.